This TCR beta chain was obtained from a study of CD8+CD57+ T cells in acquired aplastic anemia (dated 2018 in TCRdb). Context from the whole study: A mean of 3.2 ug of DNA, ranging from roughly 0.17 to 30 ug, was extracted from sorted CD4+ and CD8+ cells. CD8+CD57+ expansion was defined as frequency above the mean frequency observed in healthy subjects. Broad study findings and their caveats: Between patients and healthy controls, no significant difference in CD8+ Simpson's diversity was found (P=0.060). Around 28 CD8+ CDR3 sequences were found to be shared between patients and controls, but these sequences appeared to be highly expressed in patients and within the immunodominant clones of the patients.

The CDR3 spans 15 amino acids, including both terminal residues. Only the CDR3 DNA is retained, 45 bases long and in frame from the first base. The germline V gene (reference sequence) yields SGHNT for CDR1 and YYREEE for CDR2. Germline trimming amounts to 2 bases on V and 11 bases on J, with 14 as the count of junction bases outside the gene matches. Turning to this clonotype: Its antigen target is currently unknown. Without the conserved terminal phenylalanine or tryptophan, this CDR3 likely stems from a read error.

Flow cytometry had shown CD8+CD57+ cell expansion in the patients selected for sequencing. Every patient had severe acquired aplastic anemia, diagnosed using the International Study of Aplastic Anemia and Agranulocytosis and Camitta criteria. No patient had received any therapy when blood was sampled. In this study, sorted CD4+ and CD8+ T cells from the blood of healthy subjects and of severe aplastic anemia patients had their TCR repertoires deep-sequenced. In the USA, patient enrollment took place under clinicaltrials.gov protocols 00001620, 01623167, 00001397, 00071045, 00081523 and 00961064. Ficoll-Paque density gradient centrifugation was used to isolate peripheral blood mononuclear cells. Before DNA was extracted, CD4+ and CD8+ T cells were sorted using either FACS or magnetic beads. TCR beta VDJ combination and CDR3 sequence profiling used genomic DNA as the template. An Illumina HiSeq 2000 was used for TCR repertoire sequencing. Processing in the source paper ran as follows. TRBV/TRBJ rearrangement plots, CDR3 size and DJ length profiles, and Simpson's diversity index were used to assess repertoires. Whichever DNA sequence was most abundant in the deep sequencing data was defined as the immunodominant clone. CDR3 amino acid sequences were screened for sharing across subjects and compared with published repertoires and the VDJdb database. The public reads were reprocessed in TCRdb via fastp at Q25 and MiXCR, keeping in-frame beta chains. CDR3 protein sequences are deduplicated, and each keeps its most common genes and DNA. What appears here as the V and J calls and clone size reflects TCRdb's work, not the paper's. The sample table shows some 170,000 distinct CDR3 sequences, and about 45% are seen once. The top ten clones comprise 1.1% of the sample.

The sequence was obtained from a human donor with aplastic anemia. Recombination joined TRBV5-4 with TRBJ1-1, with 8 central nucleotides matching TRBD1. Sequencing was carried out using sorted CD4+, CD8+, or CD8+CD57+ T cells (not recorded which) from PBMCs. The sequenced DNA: TGTGCCAGCAGCTTTGGGGGAGCTCGGACAGGGCCGGCTTTCCTT. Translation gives CASSFGGARTGPAFL.